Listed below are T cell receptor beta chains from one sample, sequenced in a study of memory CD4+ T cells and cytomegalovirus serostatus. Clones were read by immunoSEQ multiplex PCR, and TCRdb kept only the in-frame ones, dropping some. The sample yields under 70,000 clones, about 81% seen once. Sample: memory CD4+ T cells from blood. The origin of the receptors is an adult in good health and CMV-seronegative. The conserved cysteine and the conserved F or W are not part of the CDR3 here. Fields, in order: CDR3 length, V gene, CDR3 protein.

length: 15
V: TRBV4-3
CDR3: ASSQLVPGSEGNTIY

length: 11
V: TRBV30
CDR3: AWRDRNLYEQY

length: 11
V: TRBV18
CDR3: ASSPRGLDEQY

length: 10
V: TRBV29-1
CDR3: SVQTVSYEQY

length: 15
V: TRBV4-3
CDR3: ASSQEITGGPYNEQF

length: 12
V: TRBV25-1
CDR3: ASRGVKGWGEAF

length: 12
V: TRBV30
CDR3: AWSDWTEDGTIY

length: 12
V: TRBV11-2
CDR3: ASSSQGVGYGYT

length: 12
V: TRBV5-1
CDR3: ASSLSGNTGELF

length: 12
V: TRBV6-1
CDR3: ASSEGTGYSEQY

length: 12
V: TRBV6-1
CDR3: ASSWDRGNQPQH

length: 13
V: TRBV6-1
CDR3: ASRAQGMSGNTIY

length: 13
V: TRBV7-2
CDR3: ASSLQGSRSYEQY

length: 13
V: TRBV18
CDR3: ASSPGGLYTDTQY

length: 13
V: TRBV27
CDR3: ASRNNRGDLYEQY

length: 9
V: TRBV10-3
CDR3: AISEDRAIA

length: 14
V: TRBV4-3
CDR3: ASSQGLWGLTGELF